One and the same sample provided the 6 T cell receptor beta chains below, sequenced in a study of T cell repertoires in cytomegalovirus infection. TCRdb used MiXCR to reprocess the reads, holding one entry per CDR3 protein. The sample carries 45,000 to 55,000 distinct CDR3 sequences, under 25% recorded once. No antigen has been assigned to these receptors. The sequencing here drew on CD8+ T cells from cultured PBMCs, taken from culture after CMV antigen stimulation. The receptors shown here come from a human donor in good health (CMV status not recorded). Some clones in this sample may be carry-over from other donors' samples.

The J gene is TRBJ2-1, the V gene TRBV7-6, with 10 nucleotides matching TRBD2. Looked up from germline, CDR1 is SGHVS and CDR2 is FNYEAQ. The CDR3 loop spans 14 amino acids. The V and J ends lost 5 bases and 12 bases, in that order; junction bases with no gene match: 10. CDR3 amino acids: CASSPAGGRKGQFF. The CDR3 coding sequence is TGTGCCAGCAGCCCAGCGGGGGGGCGGAAGGGGCAGTTCTTC.

CDR3 amino acids: CASSLSAGGKLFF. Written as DNA, the CDR3 is TGTGCCAGCAGCCTTTCGGCAGGGGGAAAACTGTTTTTT. The J gene is TRBJ1-4, the V gene TRBV7-3, with 7 bases lining up with TRBD1. Germline CDR1 is SGHTA and CDR2 is FQGTGA. Losses at the gene ends were 5 bases for V and 10 bases for J; bases not matched to a gene: 7. This CDR3 spans 13 amino acids.

Ten or more counts support this clonotype. The chain carries TRBV28 and TRBJ1-3; D call uncertain. V was shortened by 6 bases and J by 0 bases, with 12 bases between the two germline ends. Germline V gene sequence: CDR1 MDHEN, CDR2 SYDVKM. The CDR3 is made up of 15 amino acids. CDR3 protein: CASRPGRLSGNTIYF. In DNA form, the CDR3 reads TGTGCCAGCAGACCAGGACGACTCTCTGGAAACACCATATATTTT.

In its sample, this clonotype was seen a few times. The gene calls are TRBV7-9 and TRBJ1-4; D not certain. Trimming took 5 bases from V and 3 from J, leaving 7 bases between them. The CDR3 has 13 amino acids. Per the germline V gene, CDR1 is SEHNR and CDR2 is FQNEAQ (reference sequence). CDR3 coding DNA: TGTGCCAGCAGCGTCGGACCTAATGAAAAACTGTTTTTT. This gives the protein CASSVGPNEKLFF.

In nucleotides, the CDR3 is TGTGCCAGCAGAGGGCCAGGGAGTACTGAAGCTTTCTTT. Translation gives CASRGPGSTEAFF. This chain joins TRBV7-9 and TRBJ1-1, with a weak D call TRBD1 (5 bases). Germline V gene data show CDR1 as SEHNR and CDR2 as FQNEAQ (reference sequence). The CDR3 consists of 13 residues. The germline V and J ends were trimmed by 6 bases and 5 bases, with 13 bases remaining between them.

This chain connects TRBV3-1 to TRBJ2-1, with D possibly TRBD1 on 5 matching bases. Germline V gene data show CDR1 as LGHDT and CDR2 as YNNKEL (reference sequence). With 4 bases removed from V and 5 bases from J, the gap between germline ends came to 6 bases. This CDR3 spans 12 amino acids. The CDR3 sequence: CASSLQDNEQFF. As DNA, the CDR3 is TGTGCCAGCAGCCTACAGGACAATGAGCAGTTCTTC.